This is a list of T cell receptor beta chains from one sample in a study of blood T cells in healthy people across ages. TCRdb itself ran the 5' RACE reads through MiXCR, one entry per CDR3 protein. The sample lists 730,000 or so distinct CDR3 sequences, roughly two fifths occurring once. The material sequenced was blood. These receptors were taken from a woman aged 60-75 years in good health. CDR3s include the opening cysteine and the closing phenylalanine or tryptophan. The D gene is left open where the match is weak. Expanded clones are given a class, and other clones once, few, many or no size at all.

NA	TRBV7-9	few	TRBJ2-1	CASSSPADAQFF	TGTGCCAGCAGCTCCCCGGCTGACGCACAGTTCTTC
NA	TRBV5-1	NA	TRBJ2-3	CASSQPPPDTQYF	TGCGCCAGCAGCCAACCCCCCCCAGATACGCAGTATTTT
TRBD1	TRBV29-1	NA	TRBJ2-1	CSVAGQGNEQFF	TGCAGCGTTGCAGGACAGGGGAATGAGCAGTTCTTC
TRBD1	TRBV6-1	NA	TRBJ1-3	CASSGDRSGNTIYF	TGTGCCAGCAGTGGGGACAGATCTGGAAACACCATATATTTT
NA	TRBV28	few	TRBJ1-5	CATDWRGAGDWVGNQPQHF	TGTGCCACCGACTGGAGGGGGGCAGGGGATTGGGTAGGTAATCAGCCCCAGCATTTT
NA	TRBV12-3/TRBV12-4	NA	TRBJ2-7	CASSPRKGGGYEQYF	TGTGCCAGCAGTCCCCGGAAGGGCGGAGGCTACGAGCAGTACTTC
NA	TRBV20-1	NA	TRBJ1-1	CRFLGMNTVAFF	TGCCGTTTTCTGGGGATGAACACTGTAGCTTTCTTT
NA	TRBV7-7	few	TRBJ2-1	CASSSTGHHAYNEQFF	TGTGCCAGCAGCAGCACGGGACACCACGCCTACAATGAGCAGTTCTTC
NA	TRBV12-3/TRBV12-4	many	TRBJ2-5	CASSFGVAQETQYF	TGTGCCAGCAGTTTTGGGGTCGCTCAGGAGACCCAGTACTTC
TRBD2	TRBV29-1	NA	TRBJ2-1	CRVGASGGAGAYNEQFF	TGCCGCGTTGGGGCTAGCGGGGGGGCCGGTGCCTACAATGAGCAGTTCTTC
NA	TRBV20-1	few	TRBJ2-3	CSARDSRGTDTQYF	TGCAGTGCTAGAGATTCGCGGGGCACAGATACGCAGTATTTT
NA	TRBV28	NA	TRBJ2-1	CASRLGGMSSNEQFF	TGTGCCAGCAGACTAGGGGGGATGTCCTCAAATGAGCAGTTCTTC
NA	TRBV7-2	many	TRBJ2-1	CASSLAPGSDSEQFF	TGTGCCAGCAGCTTAGCGCCAGGCAGCGACAGTGAGCAGTTCTTC
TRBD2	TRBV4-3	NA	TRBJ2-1	CASSQPLAGGRDEQFF	TGCGCCAGCAGCCAGCCTCTAGCGGGAGGGCGGGATGAGCAGTTCTTC
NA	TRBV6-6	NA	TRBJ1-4	CASSSHPGNEKLFF	TGTGCCAGCAGTTCCCATCCGGGTAATGAAAAACTGTTTTTT
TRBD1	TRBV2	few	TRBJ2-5	CASSELRTGETQYF	TGTGCCAGCAGTGAGCTTCGGACAGGAGAGACCCAGTACTTC
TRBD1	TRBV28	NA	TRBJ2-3	CASRSQFRSRQGDRPDTQYF	TGTGCCAGCAGATCCCAGTTTCGGTCCCGACAGGGGGATAGACCAGATACGCAGTATTTT
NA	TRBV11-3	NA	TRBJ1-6	CASSPGGGRVSPLHF	TGTGCCAGCAGCCCCGGCGGGGGGAGAGTTTCACCCCTCCACTTT
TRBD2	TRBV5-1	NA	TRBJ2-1	CASSLDRLAGGYNEQFF	TGCGCCAGCAGCTTGGATCGACTAGCGGGGGGGTACAATGAGCAGTTCTTC
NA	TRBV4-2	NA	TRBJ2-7	CASSQETGSSDEQYF	TGTGCCAGCAGCCAAGAAACGGGAAGCTCCGACGAGCAGTACTTC
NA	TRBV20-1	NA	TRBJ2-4	CSTRGRADEQYF	TGCAGCACACGGGGCCGCGCCGATGAGCAGTACTTC
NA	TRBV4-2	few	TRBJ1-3	CASSQDMSRGNTIYF	TGTGCCAGCAGCCAAGATATGTCCAGGGGAAACACCATATATTTT
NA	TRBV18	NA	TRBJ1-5	CASSPGADSQPQHF	TGTGCCAGCTCACCAGGGGCAGATAGTCAGCCCCAGCATTTT
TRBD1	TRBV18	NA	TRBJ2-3	CASLRQGTDTQYF	TGTGCCAGTCTCAGACAGGGAACAGATACGCAGTATTTT
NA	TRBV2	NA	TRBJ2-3	CATSEGGARDTQYF	TGTGCCACCTCTGAGGGGGGGGCGCGAGATACGCAGTATTTT
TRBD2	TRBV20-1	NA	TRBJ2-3	CSAPPAGGTDTQYF	TGCAGTGCTCCCCCAGCGGGAGGCACAGATACGCAGTATTTT
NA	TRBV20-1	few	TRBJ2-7	CSARDRKRNLTYEQYF	TGCAGTGCTAGAGATAGGAAGCGAAACCTCACTTACGAGCAGTACTTC
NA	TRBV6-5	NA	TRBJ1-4	CASSYSFRNEKLFF	TGTGCCAGCAGTTACTCGTTCCGAAATGAAAAACTGTTTTTT
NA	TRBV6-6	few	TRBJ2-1	CASSYSDVYEQFF	TGTGCCAGCAGTTACTCGGACGTTTATGAGCAGTTCTTC
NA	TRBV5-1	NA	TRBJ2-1	CASSRDGGHSEQFF	TGCGCCAGCAGCCGGGACGGAGGGCACAGTGAGCAGTTCTTC
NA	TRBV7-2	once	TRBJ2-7	CASSPRQSTYEQYF	TGTGCCAGCAGCCCAAGACAGTCCACCTACGAGCAGTACTTC
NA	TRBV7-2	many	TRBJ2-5	CASSSGWVGTQYF	TGTGCCAGCAGCTCCGGCTGGGTGGGGACCCAGTACTTC
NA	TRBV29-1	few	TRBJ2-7	CSVDGGHEQYF	TGCAGCGTTGATGGGGGGCACGAGCAGTACTTC
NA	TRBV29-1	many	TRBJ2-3	CSAPSGGHSTDTQYF	TGCAGCGCTCCATCCGGGGGTCATAGCACAGATACGCAGTATTTT
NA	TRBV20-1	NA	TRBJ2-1	CSATLAYNEQFF	TGCAGTGCCACGTTGGCCTACAATGAGCAGTTCTTC
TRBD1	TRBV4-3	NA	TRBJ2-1	CASSQGTGSNNEQFF	TGCGCCAGCAGCCAAGGGACAGGGAGTAACAATGAGCAGTTCTTC
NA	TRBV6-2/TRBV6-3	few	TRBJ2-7	CASSSQLLASRYEQYF	TGTGCCAGCAGTTCCCAATTACTAGCATCCCGCTACGAGCAGTACTTC
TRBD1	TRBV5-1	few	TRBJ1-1	CASRWGQGGMNTEAFF	TGCGCCAGCAGGTGGGGACAAGGGGGCATGAACACTGAAGCTTTCTTT
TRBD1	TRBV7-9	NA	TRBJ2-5	CASSSGTGTYKQYF	TGTGCCAGCAGCTCCGGGACAGGGACCTACAAGCAGTACTTC
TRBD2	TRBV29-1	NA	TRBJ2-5	CSSKSPELAGVNEQYF	TGCAGCTCTAAGTCCCCGGAACTAGCGGGAGTGAATGAGCAGTACTTC
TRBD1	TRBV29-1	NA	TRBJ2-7	CSGGTGIYEQYF	TGCAGCGGAGGGACAGGGATCTACGAGCAGTACTTC
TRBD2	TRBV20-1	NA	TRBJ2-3	CSAGPLAGRVDTQYF	TGCAGTGCGGGGCCTCTAGCGGGAAGGGTAGATACGCAGTATTTT
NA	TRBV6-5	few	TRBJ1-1	CATSLDRNTEAFF	TGTGCCACGAGCCTAGACAGGAACACTGAAGCTTTCTTT
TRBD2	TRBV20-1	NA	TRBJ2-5	CSASPPGRVETQYF	TGCAGTGCCAGCCCCCCGGGGAGGGTTGAGACCCAGTACTTC
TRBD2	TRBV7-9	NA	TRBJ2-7	CASSGERGHEQYF	TGTGCCAGCAGCGGAGAGCGGGGCCACGAGCAGTACTTC
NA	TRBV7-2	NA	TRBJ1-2	CASSIEQDYYGGYTF	TGTGCCAGCAGCATAGAACAGGATTACTATGGAGGCTACACCTTC
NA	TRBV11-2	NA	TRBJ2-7	CASSLAVPHEQYF	TGTGCCAGCAGCTTAGCTGTGCCCCACGAGCAGTACTTC
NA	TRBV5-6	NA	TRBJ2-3	CASILSTSSATQYF	TGTGCCAGCATCTTGTCAACGTCTAGCGCTACGCAGTATTTT